This TCR beta chain came from a study of T cell responses to AZD1222 COVID-19 vaccine. The method was immunoSEQ multiplex PCR; TCRdb's version includes in-frame clones alone and lacks a portion of them. Of roughly 180,000 clones in the sample, roughly nine tenths were seen once. The CDR3 extends over 11 amino acids. CDR1 is MGHDK and CDR2 is SYGVNS in the germline V gene. V was shortened by 4 bases and J by 9 bases, with 7 bases between the two germline ends. This clonotype was obtained from an adult who received the AZD1222 COVID-19 vaccine. The chain joins TRBV25-1 to TRBJ2-1, with a weak D call TRBD2 (5 bases). Material: peripheral blood, obtained 28 days after the second AZD1222 dose. The DNA for the CDR3 is TGTGCCAGCAGTGTTGCGGGTGAGCAGTTCTTC. Residues: CASSVAGEQFF.